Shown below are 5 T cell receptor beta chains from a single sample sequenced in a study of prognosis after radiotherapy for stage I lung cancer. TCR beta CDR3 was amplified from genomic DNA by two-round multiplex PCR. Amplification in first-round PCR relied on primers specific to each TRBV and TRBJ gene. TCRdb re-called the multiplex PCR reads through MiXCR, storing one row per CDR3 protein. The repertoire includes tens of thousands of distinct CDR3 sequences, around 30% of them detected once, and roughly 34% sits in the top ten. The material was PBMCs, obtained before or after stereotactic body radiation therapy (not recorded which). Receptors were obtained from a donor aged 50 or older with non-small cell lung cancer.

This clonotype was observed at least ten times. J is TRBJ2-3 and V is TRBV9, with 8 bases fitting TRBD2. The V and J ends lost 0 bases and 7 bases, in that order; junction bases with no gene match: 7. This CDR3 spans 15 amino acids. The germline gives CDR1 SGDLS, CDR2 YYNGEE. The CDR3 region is CASSVGAGDPHTQYF. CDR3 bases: TGTGCCAGCAGCGTAGGAGCGGGAGACCCCCATACGCAGTATTTT.

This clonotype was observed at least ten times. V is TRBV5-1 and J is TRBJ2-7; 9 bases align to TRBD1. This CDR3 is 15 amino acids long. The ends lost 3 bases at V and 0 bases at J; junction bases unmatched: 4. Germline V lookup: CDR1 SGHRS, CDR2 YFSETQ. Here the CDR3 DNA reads TGCGCCAGCAGCTCTATACAGGGGGCCTCCTACGAGCAGTACTTC. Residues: CASSSIQGASYEQYF.

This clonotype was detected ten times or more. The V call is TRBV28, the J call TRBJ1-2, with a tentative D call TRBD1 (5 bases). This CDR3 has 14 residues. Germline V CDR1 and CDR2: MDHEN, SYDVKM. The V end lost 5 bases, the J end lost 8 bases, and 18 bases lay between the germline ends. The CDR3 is CASSPPGPGRGYTF. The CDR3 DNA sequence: TGTGCCAGCAGTCCTCCGGGACCGGGCCGGGGCTACACCTTC.

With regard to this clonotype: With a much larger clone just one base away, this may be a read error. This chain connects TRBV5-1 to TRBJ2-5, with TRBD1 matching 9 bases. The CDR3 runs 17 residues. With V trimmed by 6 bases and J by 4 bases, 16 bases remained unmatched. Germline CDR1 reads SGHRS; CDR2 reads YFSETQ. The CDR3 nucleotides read TGCGCCAGCAATCAGGGACAGGGATATTCCGAGCGAGAGACCCAGTACTTC. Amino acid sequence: CASNQGQGYSERETQYF. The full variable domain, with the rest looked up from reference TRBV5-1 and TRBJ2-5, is KAGVTQTPRYLIKTRGQQVTLSCSPISGHRSVSWYQQTPGQGLQFLFEYFSETQRNKGNFPGRFSGRQFSNSRSEMNVSTLELGDSALYLCASNQGQGYSERETQYFGPGTRLLVL.

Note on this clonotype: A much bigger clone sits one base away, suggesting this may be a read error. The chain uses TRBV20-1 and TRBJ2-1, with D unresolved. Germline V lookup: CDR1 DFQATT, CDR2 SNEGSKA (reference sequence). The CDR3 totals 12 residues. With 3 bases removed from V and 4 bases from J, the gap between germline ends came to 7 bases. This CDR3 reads CSASLRYNEQFF. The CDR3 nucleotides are TGCAGTGCTAGCCTAAGGTACAATGAGCAGTTCTTC.